These T cell receptor beta chains were read from a single sample in a study of vaccination effects on CD4 cells after COVID-19. The antigens of these receptors remain unknown. Assay used: immunoSEQ multiplex PCR; TCRdb lists only in-frame clones, some missing. The profile shows about 70,000 clones, around 77% of them singletons. The source material was CD4+ T cells from PBMCs cultured without peptide, sampled before COVID-19 vaccination. These receptors came from a human donor who received a COVID-19 vaccine. The CDR3 runs from the conserved cysteine through the conserved F or W. Not all rows give a size; the values are once, few, many and, for expanded clones, a class.

CDR3	J	V	size
CAWHTGGFYGYTF	TRBJ1-2	TRBV30	-
CASSPASTSGGPGGTGELFF	TRBJ2-2	TRBV6-6	-
CASSPQRNYGYTF	TRBJ1-2	TRBV28	few
CASRIQQNTEAFF	TRBJ1-1	TRBV6-6	-
CASSYRNPSTDTQYF	TRBJ2-3	TRBV6-2/TRBV6-3	-
CASSLLGSNLNTEAFF	TRBJ1-1	TRBV7-2	-
CASSQQGPTNTGELFF	TRBJ2-2	TRBV4-2	-
CASATGGGSTEAFF	TRBJ1-1	TRBV18	-
CASSLVGGPLLYEQFF	TRBJ2-1	TRBV14	-
CASSRTTGVAKNIQYF	TRBJ2-4	TRBV5-1	-
CASTRQENNEQFF	TRBJ2-1	TRBV5-1	few
CASREGLGGSANTGELFF	TRBJ2-2	TRBV5-1	-
CASSPREGVSPYNEQFF	TRBJ2-1	TRBV18	-
CASSLGPDIRSVYGYTF	TRBJ1-2	TRBV5-4	-
CASSSHGDQETQYF	TRBJ2-5	TRBV5-1	few
CASSFGPGQGGDTQYF	TRBJ2-3	TRBV5-1	-
CASSFDIPPYGYTF	TRBJ1-2	TRBV19	-
CASIQILRDPIGNEQFF	TRBJ2-1	TRBV13	-
CASSWSRTYGTQYF	TRBJ2-3	TRBV7-9	-
CASSLVLGANTGELFF	TRBJ2-2	TRBV7-2	-
CASNEDRVSPLHF	TRBJ1-6	TRBV2	few
CASSLGGEYNEQFF	TRBJ2-1	TRBV5-1	-
CASSLRTHAQDTQYF	TRBJ2-3	TRBV5-1	-
CASKGSQNTEAFF	TRBJ1-1	TRBV2	-
CASSYVNSSPLHF	TRBJ1-6	TRBV6-2/TRBV6-3	-
CASSLRGIRDSPLHF	TRBJ1-6	TRBV5-6	-
CASSLWTGKNEKLFF	TRBJ1-4	TRBV5-1	once
CSASTQGDGELFF	TRBJ2-2	TRBV20-1	-
CASSPLSDTANTEAFF	TRBJ1-1	TRBV18	-